Shown below are 26 T cell receptor beta chains from a single sample sequenced in a study of T-cell memory formation after mild COVID-19. Each CDR3 protein is one row after TCRdb ran MiXCR on the 5' RACE reads. The data contain some 150,000 distinct CDR3 sequences, about 5.5% of them seen just once; the ten biggest clones take up about 2.1%. The specimen was PBMCs or a T cell subset sorted from them (not recorded which). Source of these receptors: an adult woman who had mild COVID-19 (a few samples of this study predate the infection). Cell type and time point are not known.

Ten or more counts support this clonotype. The chain links TRBV4-2 to TRBJ2-1, with 7 bases that match TRBD1. V shed 0 bases, J shed 0 bases, and the junction held 2 bases outside the gene matches. CDR3 length: 16 amino acids. Germline loops: CDR1 LGHNA, CDR2 YNFKEQ. CDR3 DNA sequence: TGTGCCAGCAGCCAAGATTCAGGGGGCTCCTACAATGAGCAGTTCTTC. Its protein is CASSQDSGGSYNEQFF.

In its sample, this clonotype was seen many times. The chain couples TRBV12-5 to TRBJ2-5, with D uncertain. The V and J ends lost 7 bases and 0 bases respectively, with 9 bases between them. The CDR3 extends over 13 amino acids. Per the germline V gene, CDR1 is LGHNT and CDR2 is FRNRAP. The CDR3 sequence is CASEDSNQETQYF. The CDR3 DNA is TGTGCTAGTGAAGACTCAAACCAAGAGACCCAGTACTTC.

Worth noting for this clonotype: A much bigger clone sits one base away, suggesting this may be a read error. CDR3: CASSSKANTQYF. CDR3 nucleotides: TGTGCCAGCAGTTCGAAGGCAAATACGCAGTATTTT. The J gene is TRBJ2-3, the V gene TRBV11-2; D gene ambiguous. Trimming took 6 bases from V and 7 from J, leaving 11 bases between them. The CDR3 totals 12 residues. Looked up from germline, CDR1 is SGHAT and CDR2 is FQNNGV.

This clonotype was observed a handful of times. The chain recombines TRBV5-1 with TRBJ1-1; D might be TRBD1 (5 bases). Trimming took off 4 bases at V and 5 bases at J, with 12 bases between the two ends. Germline CDR1 is SGHRS and CDR2 is YFSETQ. The CDR3 contains 13 residues. The CDR3 DNA reads TGCGCCAGCAGCGAGGGGACCCTTACTGAAGCTTTCTTT. Translation: CASSEGTLTEAFF.

This clonotype has more than one count but fewer than ten. This chain connects TRBV7-8 to TRBJ2-1; D remains unclear. Trimming left V 2 bases short and J 1 base short, with 9 bases between. Germline V CDR1 and CDR2: SGHVS, FQNEAQ. The CDR3 extends over 15 amino acids. The CDR3 bases are TGTGCCAGCAGCTTACAGGACGGTTCCTACAATGAGCAGTTCTTC. Translating it yields CASSLQDGSYNEQFF.

This clonotype was observed at least ten times. This chain joins TRBV15 and TRBJ2-1; no clear D gene. V lost 4 bases and J 6 bases, leaving 10 bases between the germline ends. Germline V gene data show CDR1 as LNHNV and CDR2 as YYDKDF (reference sequence). This CDR3 is built from 13 residues. The CDR3 nucleotides read TGTGCCACCAGCACCGGGCGGCTCAATGAGCAGTTCTTC. Translated: CATSTGRLNEQFF.

Details on this clonotype: A much bigger clone sits one base away, suggesting this may be a read error. The chain has TRBV5-1 and TRBJ2-1, with D possibly being TRBD2 (6 bases). Trimming took 4 bases from V and 5 from J, leaving 16 bases between them. CDR1 SGHRS and CDR2 YFSETQ come from the germline V gene. This CDR3 has 15 amino acids. CDR3 region: CASSRRDSANNEQFF. The CDR3 region has the DNA TGCGCCAGCAGCCGCCGGGACTCGGCCAACAATGAGCAGTTCTTC.

Ten or more counts support this clonotype. The genes are TRBV29-1 and TRBJ2-1; D gene unclear. V gave up 5 bases and J gave up 0 bases, with 8 bases separating them. The CDR3 length is 13 residues. Germline CDR1 is SQVTM and CDR2 is ANQGSEA. This CDR3 reads CSVFGSSYNEQFF. The CDR3 DNA sequence: TGCAGCGTTTTTGGTAGCTCCTACAATGAGCAGTTCTTC.

This clonotype was picked up a small number of times. This chain links TRBV2 with TRBJ2-5, with a tentative D call TRBD2 (5 bases). V was pared by 4 bases and J by 2 bases, with 8 bases between. Germline CDR1 and CDR2: SNHLY and FYNNEI. This CDR3 has 13 residues. CDR3 sequence (DNA): TGTGCCAGCAGTGTTGAGCGGCAAGAGACCCAGTACTTC. It codes for CASSVERQETQYF.

This clonotype has at least ten counts. The chain uses TRBV28 and TRBJ2-7, with 9 bases fitting TRBD2. The trim removed 6 bases at V and 3 bases at J, leaving 6 bases unmatched. This CDR3 region has 14 residues. Germline V lookup: CDR1 MDHEN, CDR2 SYDVKM. The CDR3 sequence is CASRASGTIYEQYF. The CDR3 DNA reads as TGTGCCAGCAGGGCTAGCGGGACCATCTACGAGCAGTACTTC.

This clonotype was seen many times. This rearrangement joins TRBV3-1 to TRBJ2-6; D gene ambiguous. The V and J ends lost 1 base and 6 bases respectively, with 10 bases between them. CDR3 length equals 15 residues. Germline V gene lookup returns CDR1 LGHDT and CDR2 YNNKEL (reference sequence). The CDR3 reads CASSQGNAEANVLTF. CDR3 DNA: TGTGCCAGCAGCCAAGGAAATGCGGAGGCCAACGTCCTGACTTTC.

This clonotype has ten or more counts. The chain couples TRBV20-1 to TRBJ2-3; possibly TRBD2 for D (6 bases). The CDR3 is made up of 14 amino acids. CDR1 and CDR2 from the germline V gene are DFQATT and SNEGSKA (reference sequence). V was shortened by 5 bases and J by 0 bases, with 12 bases between the two germline ends. This chain's CDR3 is CSAERGRSTDTQYF. As DNA, the CDR3 is TGCAGTGCTGAACGGGGGAGGAGCACAGATACGCAGTATTTT.

The gene calls are TRBV6-5 and TRBJ1-1, with 9 nucleotides matching TRBD1. V gave up 6 bases and J gave up 5 bases; unmatched junction bases: 10. This CDR3 has 15 amino acids. Germline CDR1 is MNHEY and CDR2 is SVGAGI. The CDR3 loop is CASSRLDRGGTEAFF. The CDR3 bases are TGTGCCAGCAGCCGCCTAGACAGGGGGGGAACTGAAGCTTTCTTT.

The chain is built from TRBV2 and TRBJ1-1; 7 bases map to TRBD1. This CDR3 contains 17 residues. Per the germline V gene, CDR1 is SNHLY and CDR2 is FYNNEI. The V and J ends lost 5 bases and 0 bases, in that order; junction bases with no gene match: 12. CDR3 sequence: CASSHRPGTVMNTEAFF. DNA of the CDR3: TGTGCCAGCAGTCACCGTCCCGGGACAGTGATGAACACTGAAGCTTTCTTT.

The gene calls are TRBV27 and TRBJ1-5; a weak D match, TRBD1 (6 bases). Per the germline V gene, CDR1 is MNHEY and CDR2 is SMNVEV (reference sequence). With 3 bases removed from V and 3 bases from J, the gap between germline ends came to 9 bases. The CDR3 spans 14 residues. CDR3 sequence: CASSFRGSNQPQHF. CDR3 nucleotides: TGTGCCAGCAGTTTCAGGGGATCCAATCAGCCCCAGCATTTT.

The chain couples TRBV19 to TRBJ2-1; 9 bases line up with TRBD2. V lost 4 bases, J lost 0 bases, and 7 bases stayed unmatched. CDR1 LNHDA and CDR2 SQIVND come from the germline V gene (reference sequence). The CDR3 length is 17 residues. The CDR3 sequence is CASSTYYSGSSYNEQFF. The CDR3 coding sequence is TGTGCCAGTAGTACTTACTATAGCGGGAGCTCCTACAATGAGCAGTTCTTC.

This clonotype was seen at least ten times. V and J are TRBV7-8 and TRBJ2-1; 7 bases are shared with TRBD1. The CDR3 totals 14 residues. V was clipped by 5 bases and J by 6 bases; unmatched bases: 7. Germline CDR1 reads SGHVS; CDR2 reads FQNEAQ. The CDR3 is CASSPGQKSNEQFF. Here the CDR3 DNA reads TGTGCCAGCAGCCCGGGACAGAAGTCCAATGAGCAGTTCTTC.

This clonotype was recorded a few times. This chain links TRBV5-1 with TRBJ1-2, with 11 nucleotides matching TRBD1. Germline CDR1 and CDR2: SGHRS and YFSETQ. The CDR3 covers 15 residues. Unmatched junction bases numbered 10, after V lost 6 bases and J lost 6 bases. The CDR3 nucleotides are TGCGCCAGCACCCCCTTGGGGACAGGGGGGGATGGCTACACCTTC. It specifies CASTPLGTGGDGYTF. The variable domain in full, with the rest retrieved from reference TRBV5-1 and TRBJ1-2, is KAGVTQTPRYLIKTRGQQVTLSCSPISGHRSVSWYQQTPGQGLQFLFEYFSETQRNKGNFPGRFSGRQFSNSRSEMNVSTLELGDSALYLCASTPLGTGGDGYTFGSGTRLTVV.

This clonotype has a handful of counts. This chain joins TRBV14 and TRBJ2-2; possible D gene TRBD1, 6 bases. The CDR3 has 14 amino acids. The V end was cut by 4 bases, the J end by 5 bases, with 11 bases between. Germline V gene data show CDR1 as SGHDN and CDR2 as FVKESK. The CDR3 sequence: CASSRSRGTGELFF. CDR3 bases: TGTGCCAGCAGCCGATCAAGGGGGACCGGGGAGCTGTTTTTT. Full variable domain (outside the CDR3, taken from reference TRBV14 and TRBJ2-2): EAGVTQFPSHSVIEKGQTVTLRCDPISGHDNLYWYRRVMGKEIKFLLHFVKESKQDESGMPNNRFLAERTGGTYSTLKVQPAELEDSGVYFCASSRSRGTGELFFGEGSRLTVL.

This chain uses TRBV25-1 with TRBJ1-4; 11 bases match TRBD1. Trimming removed 4 bases from V and 5 bases from J; junction bases left unmatched: 6. The CDR3 loop spans 16 amino acids. Per the germline V gene, CDR1 is MGHDK and CDR2 is SYGVNS. The CDR3 DNA sequence: TGTGCCAGCAGTGGTATTCGGGACAGGGGGAATGAAAAACTGTTTTTT. Translated: CASSGIRDRGNEKLFF. Full variable domain (missing parts from reference TRBV25-1 and TRBJ1-4): EADIYQTPRYLVIGTGKKITLECSQTMGHDKMYWYQQDPGMELHLIHYSYGVNSTEKGDLSSESTVSRIRTEHFPLTLESARPSHTSQYLCASSGIRDRGNEKLFFGSGTQLSVL.

There are many counts of this clonotype. J is TRBJ2-1 and V is TRBV5-1, with D uncertain. The V gene's germline CDR1 is SGHRS and CDR2 YFSETQ. The CDR3 is made up of 15 amino acids. Trimming left V 0 bases short and J 2 bases short, with 9 bases between. The CDR3 protein is CASSLARSAYNEQFF. The DNA for the CDR3 is TGCGCCAGCAGCTTGGCTAGGTCCGCCTACAATGAGCAGTTCTTC.

This clonotype was seen many times. The V call is TRBV5-1, the J call TRBJ2-7; no firm D call. V was cut by 0 bases and J by 2 bases, with 9 bases left in between. The CDR3 totals 14 residues. Germline CDR1 reads SGHRS; CDR2 reads YFSETQ. CDR3 nucleotide sequence: TGCGCCAGCAGCTTGGGGGTCCCTGCCTACGAGCAGTACTTC. This gives the protein CASSLGVPAYEQYF.

The rearrangement links TRBV7-2 to TRBJ1-5, with D unresolved. V dropped 5 bases and J dropped 4 bases, with 15 bases sitting between them. The CDR3 covers 15 residues. Germline CDR1 reads SGHTA; CDR2 reads FQGNSA. CDR3 bases: TGTGCCAGCAGCCGCTTCGGCCAGCTAAATCAGCCCCAGCATTTT. Amino acids: CASSRFGQLNQPQHF.

The sample holds many counts of this clonotype. The chain couples TRBV5-1 to TRBJ1-1; a weak D match, TRBD1 (5 bases). V was clipped by 2 bases and J by 4 bases, with 12 bases between them. CDR3 length: 14 amino acids. The germline V gene has CDR1 SGHRS and CDR2 YFSETQ. The chain's CDR3 is CASSFQGVGTEAFF. The CDR3 DNA follows: TGCGCCAGCAGCTTTCAGGGCGTGGGCACTGAAGCTTTCTTT.

This clonotype occurred many times. The chain combines TRBV5-5 with TRBJ2-3; tentative D call: TRBD1 (6 bases). The CDR3 loop spans 17 amino acids. Trimming removed 0 bases at V and 2 bases at J, with 16 bases between. Germline V CDR1 and CDR2: SGHKS, YYEKEE (reference sequence). The CDR3 loop is CASSLALGAGNTDTQYF. DNA for the CDR3: TGTGCCAGCAGCTTGGCCTTGGGGGCAGGGAACACAGATACGCAGTATTTT. The variable domain in full, completed from reference TRBV5-5 and TRBJ2-3, reads DAGVTQSPTHLIKTRGQQVTLRCSPISGHKSVSWYQQVLGQGPQFIFQYYEKEERGRGNFPDRFSARQFPNYSSELNVNALLLGDSALYLCASSLALGAGNTDTQYFGPGTRLTVL.

This clonotype has a handful of counts. This chain links TRBV29-1 with TRBJ2-5, with TRBD2 matching over 7 bases. V was pared by 3 bases and J by 3 bases, with 1 base of the junction left unmatched. The CDR3 extends over 12 amino acids. From germline, CDR1 is SQVTM and CDR2 ANQGSEA. CDR3 sequence (DNA): TGCAGCGTTGACGGGGGGAAAGAGACCCAGTACTTC. It is translated as CSVDGGKETQYF.